A selection of T cell receptor beta chains follows, all from one sample in a study of CD8 T cells in ankylosing spondylitis. TCRdb fed the 5' RACE reads into MiXCR, producing one record per CDR3 protein. The table records under 950,000 distinct CDR3 sequences, 15% to 20% of them present only once. The sequenced sample was blood, either unsorted or a sorted T cell fraction (not recorded which). The receptors derive from a male donor with ankylosing spondylitis. The CDR3 runs from the conserved cysteine through the conserved F or W. The order of the fields is V gene, clone size, J gene, D gene, CDR3 protein, CDR3 DNA. D genes are given only for firm matches. Some rows have no size entry. The others give once, few or many, or a class for an expanded clone.

TRBV7-9	once	TRBJ2-7	TRBD1	CASSHRGEDEQYF	TGTGCCAGCAGCCACAGGGGTGAGGACGAGCAGTACTTC
TRBV18	NA	TRBJ2-5	TRBD2	CASSPYAGGQETQYF	TGTGCCAGCTCACCATACGCGGGGGGCCAAGAGACCCAGTACTTC
TRBV27	few	TRBJ2-7	TRBD1	CASRRGTASYEQYF	TGTGCCAGCAGGCGTGGGACAGCGTCCTACGAGCAGTACTTC
TRBV7-9	few	TRBJ1-1	TRBD1	CASSPVTDRVWNTEAFF	TGTGCCAGCAGCCCGGTGACAGACAGGGTCTGGAACACTGAAGCTTTCTTT
TRBV3-1	NA	TRBJ2-2	TRBD2	CASKSGADTGELFF	TGTGCCAGCAAGAGCGGGGCGGACACCGGGGAGCTGTTTTTT
TRBV20-1	few	TRBJ2-5	TRBD2	CSARAGGALETQYF	TGCAGTGCTAGAGCCGGGGGGGCCTTAGAGACCCAGTACTTC
TRBV9	NA	TRBJ1-5	NA	CASSVGSSNQPQHF	TGTGCCAGCAGCGTAGGGAGTAGCAATCAGCCCCAGCATTTT
TRBV12-3/TRBV12-4	many	TRBJ2-7	NA	CASSLAYHYEQYF	TGTGCCAGCAGTTTAGCTTACCACTACGAGCAGTACTTC
TRBV29-1	NA	TRBJ2-3	NA	CSVLGRGTDTQYF	TGCAGCGTACTAGGGCGCGGCACAGATACGCAGTATTTT
TRBV5-1	many	TRBJ2-3	NA	CASSLRDSTDTQYF	TGCGCCAGCAGCTTGCGGGACAGCACAGATACGCAGTATTTT
TRBV7-2	many	TRBJ2-7	NA	CASSTQVVGEQYF	TGTGCCAGCAGCACCCAGGTCGTCGGAGAGCAGTACTTC
TRBV29-1	few	TRBJ1-1	TRBD1	CSVLPSGTGEAFF	TGCAGCGTCCTTCCCTCCGGGACAGGTGAAGCTTTCTTT
TRBV12-3/TRBV12-4	few	TRBJ1-5	NA	CASSLSTLNSNQPQHF	TGTGCCAGCAGTTTATCCACATTGAATAGCAATCAGCCCCAGCATTTT
TRBV18	NA	TRBJ2-5	TRBD1	CASSPPTGKETQYF	TGTGCCAGCTCACCCCCGACAGGGAAGGAGACCCAGTACTTC
TRBV12-3/TRBV12-4	many	TRBJ1-1	NA	CASSPAGNTEAFF	TGTGCCAGCAGTCCCGCGGGGAACACTGAAGCTTTCTTT
TRBV7-2	NA	TRBJ1-5	NA	CASSRYRDQPQHF	TGTGCCAGCAGCCGATACAGGGATCAGCCCCAGCATTTT
TRBV28	few	TRBJ1-2	TRBD1	CASSLAGGKNYGYTF	TGTGCCAGCAGTTTGGCAGGGGGCAAGAACTATGGCTACACCTTC
TRBV5-1	NA	TRBJ1-3	NA	CASSLMMTGTPGNTIYF	TGCGCCAGCAGCCTGATGATGACCGGGACGCCTGGAAACACCATATATTTT
TRBV7-8	NA	TRBJ2-5	NA	CASSSRATPQETQYF	TGTGCCAGCAGCTCGAGGGCAACACCACAGGAGACCCAGTACTTC
TRBV20-1	few	TRBJ2-5	TRBD2	CSARLAGYETQYF	TGCAGTGCTAGACTAGCGGGGTATGAGACCCAGTACTTC
TRBV4-3	NA	TRBJ2-2	TRBD1	CASSQVRDSSTGELFF	TGCGCCAGCAGCCAGGTCCGGGACAGTTCCACCGGGGAGCTGTTTTTT
TRBV6-2/TRBV6-3	NA	TRBJ1-5	NA	CASSNQVYQPQHF	TGTGCCAGCAGTAATCAGGTGTATCAGCCCCAGCATTTT
TRBV4-1	NA	TRBJ2-1	NA	CASSPRTGTLYNEQFF	TGCGCCAGCAGCCCACGGACCGGGACCCTCTACAATGAGCAGTTCTTC
TRBV4-3	few	TRBJ1-1	NA	CASSPKSRGGTEAFF	TGCGCCAGCAGCCCCAAAAGTCGGGGAGGCACTGAAGCTTTCTTT